These T cell receptor beta chains were read from a single sample in a study of T cells in localized non-small cell lung cancer. Some clones are missing from TCRdb's copy, which holds only in-frame ones; the method was immunoSEQ multiplex PCR. The sample lists under 2,000 clones, around 35% occurring once. The source material was normal lung tissue next to the tumor, sampled before any cancer treatment. The receptor set was obtained from an older female donor with stage II squamous cell lung carcinoma. Each CDR3 is given with its conserved first and last residue.

V gene	J gene	CDR3 protein
TRBV15	TRBJ1-1	CATSRDLRRTNTEAFF
TRBV29-1	TRBJ2-7	CSAAQFWTGGYEQYF
TRBV6-8	TRBJ2-7	CASRGTSGDHWSF
TRBV18	TRBJ1-2	CASSRQGNYGYTF
TRBV23-1	TRBJ1-6	CASSQVAPGTGGSPLHF
TRBV6-8	TRBJ1-3	CASKIGAGNTIYF
TRBV29-1	TRBJ2-2	CSARSLTGELFF
TRBV6-8	TRBJ1-3	CASGGTGGRGNTIYF
TRBV29-1	TRBJ2-1	CSTIAGGYNEQFF
TRBV19	TRBJ1-1	CASKKRPHRVGSTEAFF
TRBV30	TRBJ1-2	CALNQEAYGYTF
TRBV6-8	TRBJ1-1	CASAWGGTEAFF
TRBV11-3	TRBJ2-2	CASSLDRAGYGELFF
TRBV7-2	TRBJ2-5	CASRLTGGETQYF
TRBV25-1	TRBJ1-1	CASSGDKLNIEAFF
TRBV19	TRBJ1-4	CASSRLDRGATNEKLFF
TRBV9	TRBJ1-2	CASSEADRFSNYGYTF
TRBV19	TRBJ2-3	CASSNRADTQYF
TRBV4-1	TRBJ1-1	CASSQERLGTEAFF
TRBV6-8	TRBJ2-3	CASRGDYRTDTQYF
TRBV11-3	TRBJ2-7	CASSPQGGTGEQYF
TRBV12-5	TRBJ1-2	CASGPGARSGYGYTF
TRBV9	TRBJ1-2	CASSPRQMNYGYTF
TRBV9	TRBJ2-2	CASSVTGNTGELFF
TRBV11-3	TRBJ1-1	CASSLEWGVTEAFF
TRBV11-3	TRBJ2-5	CASSSTGEKETQYF
TRBV11-3	TRBJ1-4	CASSAGQGAGEKLFF
TRBV11-3	TRBJ1-2	CASSLGELRLRDRGYGYTF
TRBV11-3	TRBJ1-6	CASSLSGLNSPLHF
TRBV6-8	TRBJ2-3	CASSYSRAGGRSSTTDTQYF
TRBV6-8	TRBJ2-6	CASSRDFSGANVLTF
TRBV11-3	TRBJ2-3	CASSVPLAGGADTQYF
TRBV9	TRBJ1-3	CASSVDRGPGNTIYF
TRBV30	TRBJ2-7	CAWSVRHGTTGGEQYF
TRBV7-4	TRBJ2-1	CASSLTGQGNNEQFF
TRBV19	TRBJ2-7	CASSPTRQGESYEQYF
TRBV6-8	TRBJ1-1	CASSESRPGTVNTEAFF
TRBV19	TRBJ2-5	CASSIDGETQYF
TRBV9	TRBJ2-3	CASSPREGPKDTQYF
TRBV6-4	TRBJ1-2	CASRKEQGPNYGYTF
TRBV19	TRBJ1-6	CATTGTDEASPLHF
TRBV19	TRBJ1-1	CASSKTGGTEAFF
TRBV11-3	TRBJ1-4	CASSFPEGGNEKLFF
TRBV19	TRBJ1-6	CASSIRDNVGGSPLHF
TRBV6-8	TRBJ1-2	CAFVGTGGPGAYGYTF
TRBV9	TRBJ1-2	CASSETQGGDGYTF